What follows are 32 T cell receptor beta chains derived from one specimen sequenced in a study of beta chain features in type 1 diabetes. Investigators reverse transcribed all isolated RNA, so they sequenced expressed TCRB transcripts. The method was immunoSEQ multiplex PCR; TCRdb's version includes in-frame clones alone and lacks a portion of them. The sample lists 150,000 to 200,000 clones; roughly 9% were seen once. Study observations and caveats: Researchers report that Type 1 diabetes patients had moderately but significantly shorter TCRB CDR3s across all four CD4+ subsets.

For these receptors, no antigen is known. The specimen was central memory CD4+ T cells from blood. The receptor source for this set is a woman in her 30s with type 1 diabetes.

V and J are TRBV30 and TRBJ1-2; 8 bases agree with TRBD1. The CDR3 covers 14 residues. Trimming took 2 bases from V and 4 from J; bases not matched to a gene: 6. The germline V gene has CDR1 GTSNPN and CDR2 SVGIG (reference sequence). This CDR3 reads CAWSPRTGSYGYTF. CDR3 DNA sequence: TGTGCCTGGAGTCCTCGGACAGGGAGCTATGGCTACACCTTC.

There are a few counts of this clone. The CDR3, as DNA: TGCGCCAGCAGCTTGGGCGGCGGGACGATCTACAATGAGCAGTTCTTC. It specifies CASSLGGGTIYNEQFF. This chain uses TRBV5-1 with TRBJ2-1, with D possibly TRBD2 on 6 matching bases. Germline loops: CDR1 SGHRS, CDR2 YFSETQ. Trimming removed 0 bases at V and 3 bases at J, with 13 bases between. This CDR3 is built from 16 residues.

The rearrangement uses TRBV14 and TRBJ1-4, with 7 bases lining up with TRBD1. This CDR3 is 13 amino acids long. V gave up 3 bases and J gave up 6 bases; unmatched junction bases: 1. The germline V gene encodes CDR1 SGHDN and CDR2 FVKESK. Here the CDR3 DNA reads TGTGCCAGCAGCCAGGGACAGTATGAAAAACTGTTTTTT. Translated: CASSQGQYEKLFF. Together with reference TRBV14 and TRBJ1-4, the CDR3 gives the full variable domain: EAGVTQFPSHSVIEKGQTVTLRCDPISGHDNLYWYRRVMGKEIKFLLHFVKESKQDESGMPNNRFLAERTGGTYSTLKVQPAELEDSGVYFCASSQGQYEKLFFGSGTQLSVL.

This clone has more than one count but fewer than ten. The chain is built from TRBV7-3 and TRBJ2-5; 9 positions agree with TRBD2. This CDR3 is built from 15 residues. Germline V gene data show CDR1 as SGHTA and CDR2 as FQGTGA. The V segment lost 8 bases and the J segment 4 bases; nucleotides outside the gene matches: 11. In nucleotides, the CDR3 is TGTGCCAGCGCCCGGGCTAGCGGGATTGGAGAGACCCAGTACTTC. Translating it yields CASARASGIGETQYF.

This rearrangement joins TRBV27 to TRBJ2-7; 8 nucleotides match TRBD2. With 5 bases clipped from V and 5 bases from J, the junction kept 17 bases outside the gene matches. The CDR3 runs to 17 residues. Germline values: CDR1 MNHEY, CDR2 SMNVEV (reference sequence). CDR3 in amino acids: CASSPPPWSGRIHEQYF. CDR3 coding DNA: TGTGCCAGCAGTCCCCCACCCTGGAGCGGGAGAATCCACGAGCAGTACTTC.

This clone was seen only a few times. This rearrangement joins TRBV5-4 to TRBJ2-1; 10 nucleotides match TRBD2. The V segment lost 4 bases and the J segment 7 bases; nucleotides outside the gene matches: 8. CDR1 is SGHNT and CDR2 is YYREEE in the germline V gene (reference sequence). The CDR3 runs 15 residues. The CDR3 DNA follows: TGTGCCAGCAGCGTGAGCGGGAGGGCGGGTAATGAGCAGTTCTTC. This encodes CASSVSGRAGNEQFF. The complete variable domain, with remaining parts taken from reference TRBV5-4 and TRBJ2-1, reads ETGVTQSPTHLIKTRGQQVTLRCSSQSGHNTVSWYQQALGQGPQFIFQYYREEENGRGNFPPRFSGLQFPNYSSELNVNALELDDSALYLCASSVSGRAGNEQFFGPGTRLTVL.

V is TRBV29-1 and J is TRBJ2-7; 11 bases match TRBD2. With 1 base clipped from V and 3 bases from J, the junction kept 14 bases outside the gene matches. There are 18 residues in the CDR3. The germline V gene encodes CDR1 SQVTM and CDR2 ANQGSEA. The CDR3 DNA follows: TGCAGCGTTGAAGGGACTAGCGGGCAGGGGGGCTTTCTCTACGAGCAGTACTTC. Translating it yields CSVEGTSGQGGFLYEQYF.

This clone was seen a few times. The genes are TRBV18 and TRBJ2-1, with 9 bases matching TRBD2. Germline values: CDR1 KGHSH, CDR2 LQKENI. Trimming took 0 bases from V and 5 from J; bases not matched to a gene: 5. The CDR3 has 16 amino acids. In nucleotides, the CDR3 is TGTGCCAGCTCACCACCTACGACTAGCGGCCACAATGAGCAGTTCTTC. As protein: CASSPPTTSGHNEQFF. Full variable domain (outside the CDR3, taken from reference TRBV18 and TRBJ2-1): NAGVMQNPRHLVRRRGQEARLRCSPMKGHSHVYWYRQLPEEGLKFMVYLQKENIIDESGMPKERFSAEFPKEGPSILRIQQVVRGDSAAYFCASSPPTTSGHNEQFFGPGTRLTVL.

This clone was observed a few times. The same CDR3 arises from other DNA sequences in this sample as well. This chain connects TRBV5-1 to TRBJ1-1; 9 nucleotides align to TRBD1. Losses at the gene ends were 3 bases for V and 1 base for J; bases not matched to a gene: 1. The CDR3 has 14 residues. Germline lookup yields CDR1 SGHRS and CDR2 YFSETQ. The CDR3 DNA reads TGCGCCAGCAGCTCGACAGGGGGGAACACTGAAGCTTTCTTT. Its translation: CASSSTGGNTEAFF.

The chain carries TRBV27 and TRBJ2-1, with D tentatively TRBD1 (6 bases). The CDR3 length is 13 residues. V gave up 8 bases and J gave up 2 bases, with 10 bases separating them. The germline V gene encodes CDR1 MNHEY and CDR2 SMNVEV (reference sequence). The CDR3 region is CASGGGPYNEQFF. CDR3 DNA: TGTGCCAGCGGGGGCGGCCCCTACAATGAGCAGTTCTTC.

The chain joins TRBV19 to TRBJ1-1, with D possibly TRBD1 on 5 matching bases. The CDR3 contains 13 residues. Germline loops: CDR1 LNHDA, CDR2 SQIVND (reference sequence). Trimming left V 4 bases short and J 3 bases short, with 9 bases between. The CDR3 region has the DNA TGTGCCAGTAGTAAAGGGGTGTACACTGAAGCTTTCTTT. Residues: CASSKGVYTEAFF.

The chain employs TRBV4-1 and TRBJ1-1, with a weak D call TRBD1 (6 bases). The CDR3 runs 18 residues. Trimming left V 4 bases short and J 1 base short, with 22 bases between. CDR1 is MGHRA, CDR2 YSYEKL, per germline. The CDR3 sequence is CASSPFIPSDRPNTEAFF. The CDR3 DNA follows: TGCGCCAGCAGCCCTTTTATCCCTTCCGACAGGCCGAACACTGAAGCTTTCTTT.

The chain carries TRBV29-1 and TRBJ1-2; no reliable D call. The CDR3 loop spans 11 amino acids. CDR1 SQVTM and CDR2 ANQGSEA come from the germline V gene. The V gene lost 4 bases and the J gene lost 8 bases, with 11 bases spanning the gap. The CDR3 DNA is TGCAGCGTTGTATTATCAGGCGGCTACACCTTC. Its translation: CSVVLSGGYTF.

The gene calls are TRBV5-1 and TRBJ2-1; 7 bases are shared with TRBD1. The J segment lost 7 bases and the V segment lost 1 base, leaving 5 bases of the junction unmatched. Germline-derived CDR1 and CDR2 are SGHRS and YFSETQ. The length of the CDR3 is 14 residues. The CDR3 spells CASSLFQGENEQFF. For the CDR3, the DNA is TGCGCCAGCAGCTTGTTCCAGGGGGAGAATGAGCAGTTCTTC. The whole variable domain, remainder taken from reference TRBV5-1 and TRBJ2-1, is KAGVTQTPRYLIKTRGQQVTLSCSPISGHRSVSWYQQTPGQGLQFLFEYFSETQRNKGNFPGRFSGRQFSNSRSEMNVSTLELGDSALYLCASSLFQGENEQFFGPGTRLTVL.

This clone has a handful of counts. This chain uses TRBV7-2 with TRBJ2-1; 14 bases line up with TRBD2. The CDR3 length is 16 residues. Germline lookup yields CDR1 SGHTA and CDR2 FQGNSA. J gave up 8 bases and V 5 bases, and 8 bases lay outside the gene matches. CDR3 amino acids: CASSPSGLAGGYEQFF. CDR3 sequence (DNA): TGTGCCAGCAGCCCCTCAGGACTAGCGGGAGGTTATGAGCAGTTCTTC.

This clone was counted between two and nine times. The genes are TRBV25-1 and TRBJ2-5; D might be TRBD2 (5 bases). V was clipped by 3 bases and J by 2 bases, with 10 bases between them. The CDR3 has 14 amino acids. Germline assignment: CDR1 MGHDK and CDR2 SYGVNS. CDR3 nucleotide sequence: TGTGCCAGCAGTGACAATGTAGCGCAAGAGACCCAGTACTTC. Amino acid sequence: CASSDNVAQETQYF.

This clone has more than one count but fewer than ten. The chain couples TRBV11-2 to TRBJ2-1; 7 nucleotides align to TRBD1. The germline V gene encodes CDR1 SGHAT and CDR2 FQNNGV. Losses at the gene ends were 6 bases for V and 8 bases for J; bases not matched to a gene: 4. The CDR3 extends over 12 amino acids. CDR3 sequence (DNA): TGTGCCAGCAGGGATCAGGGGGATGAGCAGTTCTTC. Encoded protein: CASRDQGDEQFF.

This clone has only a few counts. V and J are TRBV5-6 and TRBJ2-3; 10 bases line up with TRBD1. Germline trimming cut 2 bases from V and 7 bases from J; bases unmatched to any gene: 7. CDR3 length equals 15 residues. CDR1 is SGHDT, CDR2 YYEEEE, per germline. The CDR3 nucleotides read TGTGCCAGCAGCTTCCTCGGGACAGGGGAACATACGCAGTATTTT. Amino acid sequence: CASSFLGTGEHTQYF. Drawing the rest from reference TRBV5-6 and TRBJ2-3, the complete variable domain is DAGVTQSPTHLIKTRGQQVTLRCSPKSGHDTVSWYQQALGQGPQFIFQYYEEEERQRGNFPDRFSGHQFPNYSSELNVNALLLGDSALYLCASSFLGTGEHTQYFGPGTRLTVL.

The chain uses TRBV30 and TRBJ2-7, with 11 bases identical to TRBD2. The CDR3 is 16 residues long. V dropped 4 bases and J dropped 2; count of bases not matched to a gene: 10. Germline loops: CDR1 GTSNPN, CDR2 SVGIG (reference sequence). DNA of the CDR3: TGTGCCTGGACCATACCTACTAGCGGGAGCCCCTACGAGCAGTACTTC. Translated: CAWTIPTSGSPYEQYF. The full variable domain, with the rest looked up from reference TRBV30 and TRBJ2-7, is SQTIHQWPATLVQPVGSPLSLECTVEGTSNPNLYWYRQAAGRGLQLLFYSVGIGQISSEVPQNLSASRPQDRQFILSSKKLLLSDSGFYLCAWTIPTSGSPYEQYFGPGTRLTVT.

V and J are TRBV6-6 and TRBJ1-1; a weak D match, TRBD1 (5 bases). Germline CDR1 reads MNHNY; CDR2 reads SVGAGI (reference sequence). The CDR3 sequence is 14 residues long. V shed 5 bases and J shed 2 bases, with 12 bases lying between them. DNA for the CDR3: TGTGCCAGCAGTCGCGGGACGGCTAACACTGAAGCTTTCTTT. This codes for CASSRGTANTEAFF.

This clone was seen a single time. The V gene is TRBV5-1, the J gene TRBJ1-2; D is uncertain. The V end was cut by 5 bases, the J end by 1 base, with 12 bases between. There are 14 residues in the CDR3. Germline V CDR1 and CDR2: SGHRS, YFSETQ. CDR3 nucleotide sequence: TGCGCCAGCAGGGAGGGCGACAATAACTATGGCTACACCTTC. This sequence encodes CASREGDNNYGYTF.

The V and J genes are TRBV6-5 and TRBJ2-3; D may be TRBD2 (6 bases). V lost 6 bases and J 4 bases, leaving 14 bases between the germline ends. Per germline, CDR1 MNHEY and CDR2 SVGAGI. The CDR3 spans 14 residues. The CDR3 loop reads CASRRGELADTQYF. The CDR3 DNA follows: TGTGCCAGCAGACGCGGGGAATTGGCAGATACGCAGTATTTT.

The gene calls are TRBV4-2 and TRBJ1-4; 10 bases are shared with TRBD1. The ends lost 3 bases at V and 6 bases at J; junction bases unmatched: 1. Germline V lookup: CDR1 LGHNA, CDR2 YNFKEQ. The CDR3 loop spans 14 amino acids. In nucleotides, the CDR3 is TGTGCCAGCAGCCACGGACAGGGGGATGAAAAACTGTTTTTT. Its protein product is CASSHGQGDEKLFF.

The CDR3 loop is CASRPTGLAKNIQYF. The CDR3 DNA is TGTGCCAGCAGACCGACAGGACTAGCCAAAAACATTCAGTACTTC. The gene calls are TRBV6-6 and TRBJ2-4, with D possibly TRBD1 on 6 matching bases. The germline V gene encodes CDR1 MNHNY and CDR2 SVGAGI (reference sequence). The CDR3 spans 15 residues. Trimming pared 6 bases from V and 0 bases from J, leaving 12 bases between.

The CDR3 sequence: CASSYGLGDFEQFF. Here the CDR3 DNA reads TGTGCCAGCAGTTACGGTCTAGGGGACTTTGAGCAGTTCTTC. The chain recombines TRBV6-5 with TRBJ2-1, with D perhaps matching TRBD2 (6 bases). This CDR3 spans 14 amino acids. Deletions cut 2 bases from V and 9 bases from J, with 14 bases between. From germline, CDR1 is MNHEY and CDR2 SVGAGI.

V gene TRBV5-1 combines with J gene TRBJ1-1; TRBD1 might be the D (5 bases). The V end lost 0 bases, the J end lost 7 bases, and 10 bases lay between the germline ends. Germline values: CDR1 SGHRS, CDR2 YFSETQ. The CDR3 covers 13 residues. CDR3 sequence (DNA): TGCGCCAGCAGCTTGGTCCGGGGGAATGAAGCTTTCTTT. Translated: CASSLVRGNEAFF.

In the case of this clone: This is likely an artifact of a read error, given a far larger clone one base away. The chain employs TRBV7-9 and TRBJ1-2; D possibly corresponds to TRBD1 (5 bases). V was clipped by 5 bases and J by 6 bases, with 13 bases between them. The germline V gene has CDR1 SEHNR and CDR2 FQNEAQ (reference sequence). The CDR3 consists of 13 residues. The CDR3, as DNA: TGTGCCAGCAGCCAAGGTCAGGGCGATGGCTACACCTTC. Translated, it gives CASSQGQGDGYTF.

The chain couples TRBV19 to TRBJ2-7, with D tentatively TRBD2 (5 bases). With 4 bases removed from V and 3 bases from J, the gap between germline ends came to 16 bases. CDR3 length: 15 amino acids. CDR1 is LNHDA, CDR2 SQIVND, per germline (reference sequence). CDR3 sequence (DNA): TGTGCCAGTAGTAACCCGGGTGTAGGACTCTACGAGCAGTACTTC. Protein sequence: CASSNPGVGLYEQYF. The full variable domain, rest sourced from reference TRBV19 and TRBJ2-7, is DGGITQSPKYLFRKEGQNVTLSCEQNLNHDAMYWYRQDPGQGLRLIYYSQIVNDFQKGDIAEGYSVSREKKESFPLTVTSAQKNPTAFYLCASSNPGVGLYEQYFGPGTRLTVT.

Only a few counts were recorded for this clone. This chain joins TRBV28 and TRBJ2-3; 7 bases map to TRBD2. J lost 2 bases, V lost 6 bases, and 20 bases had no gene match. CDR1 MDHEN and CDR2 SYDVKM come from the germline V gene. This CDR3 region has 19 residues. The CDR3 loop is CASSPETWFGRTSTDTQYF. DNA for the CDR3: TGTGCCAGCAGCCCCGAAACCTGGTTCGGGAGGACGTCCACAGATACGCAGTATTTT.

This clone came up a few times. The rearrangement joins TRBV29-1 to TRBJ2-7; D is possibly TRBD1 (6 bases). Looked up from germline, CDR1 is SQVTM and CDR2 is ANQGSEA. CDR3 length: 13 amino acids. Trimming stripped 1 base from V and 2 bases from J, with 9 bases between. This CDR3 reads CSVEAGDPYEQYF. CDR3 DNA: TGCAGCGTTGAAGCAGGGGACCCCTACGAGCAGTACTTC.

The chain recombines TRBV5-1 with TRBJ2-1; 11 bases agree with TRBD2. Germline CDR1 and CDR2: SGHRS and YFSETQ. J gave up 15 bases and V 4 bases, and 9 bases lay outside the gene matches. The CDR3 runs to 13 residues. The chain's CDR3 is CASSRGLAVEWFF. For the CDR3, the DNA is TGCGCCAGCAGCAGGGGACTAGCGGTAGAATGGTTCTTC.

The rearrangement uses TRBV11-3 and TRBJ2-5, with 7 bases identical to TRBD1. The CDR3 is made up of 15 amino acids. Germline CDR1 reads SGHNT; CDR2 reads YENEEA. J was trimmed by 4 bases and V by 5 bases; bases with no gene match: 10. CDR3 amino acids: CASSAGTDRLETQYF. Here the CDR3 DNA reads TGTGCCAGCAGCGCTGGGACAGATAGATTAGAGACCCAGTACTTC.